The 28 T cell receptor beta chains below come from one sample, sequenced in a study of monozygotic twins with inflammatory bowel disease. TCRdb reworked the 5' RACE reads into one entry per CDR3 protein, no DNA. This sample's clone table lists a few hundred thousand distinct CDR3 sequences. Sequenced sample: blood. Every receptor here comes from a human donor with ulcerative colitis or Crohn's disease, or a healthy co-twin of an affected twin (not recorded which).

This chain connects TRBV7-3 to TRBJ2-2; TCRdb's assignment of TRBD1 cannot be checked, as there is no DNA. The CDR3 contains 15 residues. Germline assignment: CDR1 SGHTA and CDR2 FQGTGA. CDR3 loop: CASSYDTGSTGELFF.

The chain uses TRBV19 and TRBJ2-2; there is no DNA to check the TCRdb D call of TRBD1. The CDR3 runs to 15 residues. The germline gives CDR1 LNHDA, CDR2 SQIVND (reference sequence). This CDR3 reads CASSIVGEFTGELFF.

The V and J genes are TRBV7-3 and TRBJ2-1; TCRdb lists TRBD1, though no DNA is available to test this call. Germline-derived CDR1 and CDR2 are SGHTA and FQGTGA. The CDR3 extends over 15 amino acids. The CDR3 protein is CASSLGTVGRLKQFF.

The chain employs TRBV12-3 or TRBV12-4 and TRBJ2-7; TCRdb indicates TRBD1, and absent DNA this call remains unverified. The CDR3 runs 13 residues. This CDR3 is CASRETGQGEQYF.

The V and J genes are TRBV6-2 or TRBV6-3 and TRBJ2-7; TCRdb reports TRBD1, a call that lacks DNA to check it against. The CDR3 has 17 amino acids. Per the germline V gene, CDR1 is MNHEY and CDR2 is SVGEGT. CDR3 sequence reads: CASSYGPGQGALGEQYF.

The chain carries TRBV6-5 and TRBJ1-4. Germline loops: CDR1 MNHEY, CDR2 SVGAGI. The CDR3 has 16 residues. The CDR3 protein is CASSSHPVATNEKLFF.

The chain links TRBV7-2 to TRBJ1-6; with no DNA, the TCRdb D assignment of TRBD1 cannot be verified. The CDR3 consists of 15 residues. Per germline, CDR1 SGHTA and CDR2 FQGNSA. CDR3 residues: CASSPTRGLYSPLHF.

The CDR3 sequence: CASSFNSDYYEQYF. The rearrangement uses TRBV5-1 and TRBJ2-7. The CDR3 has 14 residues. CDR1 and CDR2 from the germline V gene are SGHRS and YFSETQ.

The rearrangement links TRBV5-1 to TRBJ2-3; TCRdb picks TRBD1, but there is no DNA to check that call. Germline lookup yields CDR1 SGHRS and CDR2 YFSETQ. The CDR3 is made up of 14 amino acids. The CDR3 loop reads CASSSRTSTDTQYF.

This chain connects TRBV5-1 to TRBJ1-6; TCRdb selects TRBD1, and the lack of DNA leaves this call unchecked. Per the germline V gene, CDR1 is SGHRS and CDR2 is YFSETQ. The CDR3 extends over 17 amino acids. CDR3 residues: CASSLSQQGQGNSPLHF. Full variable domain (missing parts from reference TRBV5-1 and TRBJ1-6): KAGVTQTPRYLIKTRGQQVTLSCSPISGHRSVSWYQQTPGQGLQFLFEYFSETQRNKGNFPGRFSGRQFSNSRSEMNVSTLELGDSALYLCASSLSQQGQGNSPLHFGNGTRLTVT.

This chain joins TRBV27 and TRBJ2-2; TCRdb proposes TRBD1, but this gene call is untestable without DNA. Germline assignment: CDR1 MNHEY and CDR2 SMNVEV (reference sequence). This CDR3 comprises 15 residues. The CDR3 loop reads CASRPRGMDTGELFF.

Here the CDR3 reads CATSRDGTSRYEQYF. The chain carries TRBV15 and TRBJ2-7; TCRdb reports TRBD1, a call that lacks DNA to check it against. This CDR3 region has 15 residues. Germline V gene lookup returns CDR1 LNHNV and CDR2 YYDKDF (reference sequence).

The chain links TRBV5-1 to TRBJ2-7; the D gene TCRdb calls, TRBD1, cannot be checked with no DNA. This CDR3 spans 16 amino acids. Germline loops: CDR1 SGHRS, CDR2 YFSETQ. CDR3 region: CASSWAPGQGYYEQYF.

Here the CDR3 reads CASSTKIEQYF. The chain carries TRBV28 and TRBJ2-7. CDR1 is MDHEN and CDR2 is SYDVKM in the germline V gene. This CDR3 has 11 amino acids.

The CDR3 sequence is CSARGREAKNIQYF. The chain has TRBV20-1 and TRBJ2-4; TCRdb indicates TRBD1, and absent DNA this call remains unverified. Germline lookup yields CDR1 DFQATT and CDR2 SNEGSKA (reference sequence). This CDR3 spans 14 amino acids.

V gene TRBV5-4 combines with J gene TRBJ2-7. The CDR3 sequence is 14 residues long. Germline lookup yields CDR1 SGHNT and CDR2 YYREEE (reference sequence). The CDR3 here is CASSQQTPPYEQYF.

The rearrangement links TRBV25-1 to TRBJ2-3; TCRdb's D gene call, TRBD1, goes unchecked for lack of DNA. The V gene's germline CDR1 is MGHDK and CDR2 SYGVNS. This CDR3 comprises 13 residues. CDR3 protein: CASSDPAPDTQYF.

The chain has TRBV4-3 and TRBJ1-2; TCRdb proposes TRBD1, but this gene call is untestable without DNA. The CDR3 loop spans 16 amino acids. Germline CDR1 and CDR2: LGHNA and YSLEER. The CDR3 here is CASSPSKHWTDYGYTF.

This sequence joins TRBV11-1 and TRBJ1-1; the D gene TCRdb calls, TRBD1, cannot be checked with no DNA. The V gene's germline CDR1 is SGHAT and CDR2 FQDESV (reference sequence). This CDR3 has 18 residues. The CDR3 is CASRPRGTASRGNTEAFF.

This sequence joins TRBV6-1 and TRBJ2-5; the TCRdb D gene call, TRBD2, has no DNA to confirm it. This CDR3 spans 14 amino acids. Germline lookup yields CDR1 MNHNS and CDR2 SASEGT. CDR3 sequence reads: CASSKSLLGETQYF.

The chain combines TRBV5-6 with TRBJ1-1; TCRdb reports TRBD1, a call that lacks DNA to check it against. Per germline, CDR1 SGHDT and CDR2 YYEEEE. The CDR3 contains 15 residues. CDR3 residues: CASSWGADVNTEAFF.

CDR3 residues: CASSNRGNSPLHF. The chain recombines TRBV19 with TRBJ1-6. The CDR3 length is 13 residues. CDR1 LNHDA and CDR2 SQIVND come from the germline V gene (reference sequence).

The chain recombines TRBV5-1 with TRBJ1-4. The CDR3 consists of 14 residues. CDR1 SGHRS and CDR2 YFSETQ come from the germline V gene. The CDR3 is CASSWGPQGEKLFF.

The J gene is TRBJ1-1, the V gene TRBV7-2. The CDR3 extends over 12 amino acids. Germline loops: CDR1 SGHTA, CDR2 FQGNSA. The CDR3 sequence: CASSVGRTEAFF.

The chain employs TRBV5-1 and TRBJ2-1. Germline CDR1 SGHRS, CDR2 YFSETQ. The CDR3 totals 14 residues. The CDR3 region is CASSQSGQYNEQFF.

The V gene is TRBV12-3 or TRBV12-4, the J gene TRBJ1-5; TCRdb's assignment of TRBD1 cannot be checked, as there is no DNA. The CDR3 has 16 amino acids. CDR3 amino acids: CASSPPPQGVGQPQHF.

The CDR3 sequence: CASSVSSQGPYEQYF. This chain links TRBV5-1 with TRBJ2-7; the TRBD2 assignment by TCRdb is unverifiable without DNA. Germline V gene sequence: CDR1 SGHRS, CDR2 YFSETQ. The CDR3 totals 15 residues. Together with reference TRBV5-1 and TRBJ2-7, the CDR3 gives the full variable domain: KAGVTQTPRYLIKTRGQQVTLSCSPISGHRSVSWYQQTPGQGLQFLFEYFSETQRNKGNFPGRFSGRQFSNSRSEMNVSTLELGDSALYLCASSVSSQGPYEQYFGPGTRLTVT.

The V call is TRBV7-2, the J call TRBJ2-1; with no DNA, the TCRdb D assignment of TRBD2 cannot be verified. This CDR3 comprises 16 residues. Germline CDR1 reads SGHTA; CDR2 reads FQGNSA. The CDR3 is CASSLVLAGEYNEQFF.